This is a list of T cell receptor beta chains from one sample in a study of T cells in Graves' hyperthyroidism and ophthalmopathy. TCRdb called the multiplex PCR reads again in MiXCR, with one record for every CDR3 protein. The profile shows 350,000 to 400,000 distinct CDR3 sequences, 15% of them singletons. The specimen sequenced was blood. The receptors stem from a woman in her 30s with Graves' hyperthyroidism. Each CDR3 is given with its conserved first and last residue. A D gene is named only where the DNA matches it firmly.

j_call | v_call | d_call | cdr3_aa
TRBJ2-3 | TRBV25-1 | TRBD2 | CASSERGGGDTQYF
TRBJ1-3 | TRBV5-1 | - | CASSLAVNRLKGNTIYF
TRBJ1-2 | TRBV12-5 | - | CASGPGIGRPYGYTF
TRBJ2-7 | TRBV6-2/TRBV6-3 | TRBD2 | CATATGTVLAGVGYEQYF
TRBJ1-5 | TRBV2 | - | CASLPRGFNQPQHF
TRBJ2-2 | TRBV11-2 | TRBD2 | CASSSAGRKNTGELFF
TRBJ2-1 | TRBV2 | - | CASFARGSSYNEQFF
TRBJ1-1 | TRBV6-5 | - | CASSSPSAGEAFF
TRBJ2-3 | TRBV6-5 | - | CASSYSTGASTDTQYF
TRBJ2-1 | TRBV10-3 | TRBD2 | CAISDTSGRGNEQFF
TRBJ2-1 | TRBV11-2 | - | CASSPETETYYNEQFF
TRBJ1-2 | TRBV4-2 | - | CASSQEVDLANYGYTF
TRBJ2-5 | TRBV6-6 | - | CASSYSPAGVEETQYF
TRBJ2-7 | TRBV5-1 | - | CASSSLPHEQYF
TRBJ1-1 | TRBV4-2 | - | CASSQVRVENTEAFF
TRBJ1-2 | TRBV20-1 | - | CSASPDNYGYTF
TRBJ2-3 | TRBV28 | - | CASSLRGDTQYF
TRBJ2-3 | TRBV6-1 | - | CASSSQGTTDTQYF
TRBJ1-2 | TRBV28 | - | CASSLKVGIAGYTF
TRBJ2-1 | TRBV18 | - | CASSPNRGGNEQFF
TRBJ2-1 | TRBV6-1 | - | CASRREEQFF
TRBJ2-5 | TRBV28 | - | CASSQGMETQYF
TRBJ1-1 | TRBV2 | - | CASRDVSGGTEAFF
TRBJ2-4 | TRBV30 | TRBD2 | CAWSPWEGGENIQYF
TRBJ1-1 | TRBV19 | - | CASSIGDANTEAFF
TRBJ2-3 | TRBV28 | TRBD2 | CASRRGTTDTDTQYF
TRBJ1-5 | TRBV28 | TRBD1 | CASSGTGQTNQPQHF
TRBJ2-1 | TRBV20-1 | TRBD1 | CSARDGRTGQRGEQFF
TRBJ1-5 | TRBV28 | - | CASRLTNSNQPQHF
TRBJ2-1 | TRBV5-1 | - | CASSQDPAYNEQFF
TRBJ2-3 | TRBV6-5 | TRBD2 | CASSLTGLVWADTQYF
TRBJ1-5 | TRBV6-1 | - | CASSRGQNQPQHF
TRBJ1-2 | TRBV6-1 | - | CASSLDHPYGYTF
TRBJ2-1 | TRBV20-1 | - | CSARDVGSGYNERFF
TRBJ2-3 | TRBV28 | TRBD2 | CASSFSGRADTQYF
TRBJ2-5 | TRBV18 | TRBD2 | CASSPPGSGPKETQYF
TRBJ1-2 | TRBV20-1 | - | CSARGTYGYTF
TRBJ2-3 | TRBV7-9 | TRBD2 | CASSSGLAGTDTQYF
TRBJ2-7 | TRBV10-3 | - | CAISDRSPPYEQYF
TRBJ2-3 | TRBV7-3 | TRBD1 | CASSPRQGRSTDTQYF
TRBJ2-5 | TRBV20-1 | - | CSAIVLGETQYF
TRBJ1-5 | TRBV3-1 | - | CASSRSSNQPQHF
TRBJ2-1 | TRBV7-2 | - | CASSPGGPKQFF
TRBJ2-5 | TRBV28 | - | CASREETQYF
TRBJ2-7 | TRBV28 | - | CASGPGTIPITEQYF
TRBJ1-4 | TRBV2 | - | CASSETPDATNEKLFF